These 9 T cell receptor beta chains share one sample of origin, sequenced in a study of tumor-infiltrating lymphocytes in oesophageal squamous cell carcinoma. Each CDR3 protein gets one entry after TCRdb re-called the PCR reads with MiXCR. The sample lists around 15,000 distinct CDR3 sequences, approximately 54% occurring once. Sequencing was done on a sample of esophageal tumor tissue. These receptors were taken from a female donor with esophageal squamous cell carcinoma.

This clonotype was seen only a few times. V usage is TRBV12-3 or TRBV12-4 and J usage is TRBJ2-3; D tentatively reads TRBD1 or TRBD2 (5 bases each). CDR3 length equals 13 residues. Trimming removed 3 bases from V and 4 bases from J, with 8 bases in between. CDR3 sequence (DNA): TGTGCCAGCAGTTTTCAGGGAGCAGATACGCAGTATTTT. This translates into CASSFQGADTQYF.

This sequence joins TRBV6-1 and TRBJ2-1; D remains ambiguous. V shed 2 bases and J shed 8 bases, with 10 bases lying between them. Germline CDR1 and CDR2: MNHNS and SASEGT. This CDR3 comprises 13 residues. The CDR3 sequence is CASSEQIKDEQFF. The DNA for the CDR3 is TGTGCCAGCAGTGAACAAATCAAAGATGAGCAGTTCTTC.

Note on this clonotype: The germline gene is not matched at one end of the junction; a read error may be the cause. CDR3 protein: CASSLRNSPLHF. The CDR3 DNA reads TGTGCCAGCAGCCTCAGGAATTCACCCCTCCACTTC. The chain carries TRBV7-8 and TRBJ2-5, with unresolved D. This CDR3 region has 12 residues. Germline values: CDR1 SGHVS, CDR2 FQNEAQ.

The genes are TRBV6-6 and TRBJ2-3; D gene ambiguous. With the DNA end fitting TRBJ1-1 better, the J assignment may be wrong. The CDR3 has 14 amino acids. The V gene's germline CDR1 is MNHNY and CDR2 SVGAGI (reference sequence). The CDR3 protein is CASSYSQRNTEAFF. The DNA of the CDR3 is TGTGCCAGCAGTTACTCGCAGAGGAACACTGAAGCTTTCTTT.

In nucleotides, the CDR3 is TGTGCCAGCAGCTTAACCAGGGAGTACGAGCAGTACTTC. Its protein is CASSLTREYEQYF. The chain uses TRBV7-3 and TRBJ2-7; D may match TRBD1 or TRBD2 (5 bases each). Germline loops: CDR1 SGHTA, CDR2 FQGTGA. The V end was cut by 0 bases, the J end by 4 bases, with 7 bases between. The CDR3 runs 13 residues.

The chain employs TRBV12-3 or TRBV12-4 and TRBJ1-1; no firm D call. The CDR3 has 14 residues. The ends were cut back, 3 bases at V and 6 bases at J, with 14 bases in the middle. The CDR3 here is CASSFLSTLSEAFF. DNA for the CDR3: TGTGCCAGCAGTTTCTTGTCTACGCTCTCTGAAGCTTTCTTT.

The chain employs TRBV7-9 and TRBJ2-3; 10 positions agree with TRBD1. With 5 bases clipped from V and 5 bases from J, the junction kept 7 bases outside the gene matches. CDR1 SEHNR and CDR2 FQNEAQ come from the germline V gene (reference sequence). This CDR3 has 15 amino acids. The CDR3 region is CASSAPDRGIDTQYF. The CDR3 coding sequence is TGTGCCAGCAGCGCCCCGGACAGGGGGATAGATACGCAGTATTTT.

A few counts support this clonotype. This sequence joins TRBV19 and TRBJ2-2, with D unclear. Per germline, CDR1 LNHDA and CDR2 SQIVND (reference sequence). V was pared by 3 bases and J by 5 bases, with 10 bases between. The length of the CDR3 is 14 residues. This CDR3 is CASSITSRTGELFF. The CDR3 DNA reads TGTGCCAGTAGTATTACATCGAGGACCGGGGAGCTGTTTTTT.

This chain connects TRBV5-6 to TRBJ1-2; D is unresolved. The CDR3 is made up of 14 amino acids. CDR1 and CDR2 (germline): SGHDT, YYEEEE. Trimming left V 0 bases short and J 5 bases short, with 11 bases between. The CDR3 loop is CASSLETSWYGYTF. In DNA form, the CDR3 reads TGTGCCAGCAGCTTGGAGACATCGTGGTATGGCTACACCTTC.